This is a list of T cell receptor beta chains from one sample in a study of OX40 agonist ivuxolimab in advanced cancers. The method was immunoSEQ multiplex PCR; TCRdb's version includes in-frame clones alone and lacks a portion of them. The data contain roughly 66,000 clones, 80% to 85% of them seen just once; the ten biggest clones take up under 2.5%. This material consisted of CD4+ or CD8+ T cells sorted from blood, taken in a trial of the OX40 agonist ivuxolimab. These receptor sequences come from an adult with an advanced solid tumor such as melanoma, head and neck, liver or kidney cancer. Each CDR3 is given with its conserved first and last residue.

v_gene	len	j_gene	CDR3aa
TRBV11-2	16	TRBJ2-7	CASSEPAGTSGYEQYF
TRBV5-1	15	TRBJ2-1	CASSLAGTTSNEQFF
TRBV7-2	17	TRBJ2-5	CASSLARRSRGQETQYF
TRBV15	15	TRBJ2-7	CATSREGGGRHEQYF
TRBV25-1	13	TRBJ1-1	CASSDRRNTEAFF
TRBV6-1	15	TRBJ1-3	CASSERGSLEDTIYF
TRBV14	15	TRBJ2-2	CASSQVRGPPGELFF
TRBV30	13	TRBJ1-5	CAWSVQWCKPQHF
TRBV28	14	TRBJ1-3	CASSFRGLGNTIYF
TRBV27	14	TRBJ1-1	CASRPRRMNTEAFF
TRBV5-6	14	TRBJ2-4	CASSLEVGANIQYF
TRBV5-4	17	TRBJ2-3	CASSRTSGRSSTDTQYF
TRBV10-1	19	TRBJ2-1	CASSEGGTSGHEPYNEQFF
TRBV11-2	15	TRBJ2-1	CASSLLGGSFNEQFF
TRBV7-3	14	TRBJ2-1	CASSSTRTGNEQFF
TRBV9	16	TRBJ2-3	CASSDPADNGQDTQYF
TRBV7-2	15	TRBJ2-1	CASREGLAGGAEQFF
TRBV21-1	11	TRBJ2-5	CASIRAETQYF
TRBV19	17	TRBJ1-4	CASSFDTSGVSNEKLFF
TRBV19	15	TRBJ2-3	CASRKQGAGTDTQYF
TRBV10-3	14	TRBJ1-2	CAISESTVNYGYTF
TRBV5-6	17	TRBJ1-1	CASSPVTGLGGNTEAFF
TRBV2	14	TRBJ2-7	CASRTGLAGDEQYF
TRBV7-6	15	TRBJ2-2	CASSPTGSNTGELFF
TRBV11-3	13	.	CASSLVPGNEQYF
TRBV10-3	15	TRBJ2-7	CAISDLAGQSYEQYF
TRBV7-3	15	TRBJ2-7	CASSLALSQGNEQYF
TRBV29-1	10	TRBJ2-7	CSVVNYEQYF
TRBV2	15	TRBJ2-1	CASSRLAGEDNEQFF
TRBV6-5	14	TRBJ2-5	CASSPPGRQETQYF
TRBV7-8	16	TRBJ2-2	CASSLTSGRVIGELFF
TRBV23-1	19	TRBJ2-4	CASSHWVLLGTLAKNIQYF
TRBV6-5	13	TRBJ1-4	CASSRSDWGKLFF
TRBV4-1	19	TRBJ2-3	CASSQLRGRGTRGTDTQYF
TRBV5-1	16	TRBJ2-7	CASSFSWDMSSYEQYF
TRBV7-8	15	TRBJ1-5	CASSPRGQLNQPQHF
TRBV29-1	16	TRBJ1-5	CSVVLLEGSGNQPQHF
TRBV11-2	15	TRBJ2-3	CASSLLAGGTDTQYF
TRBV28	12	TRBJ1-1	CASRSVNTEAFF
TRBV28	15	TRBJ1-1	CASSSTGYQNTEAFF
TRBV9	13	TRBJ2-7	CASSVGIAAEQYF
TRBV7-2	14	TRBJ2-7	CASSLGGTPSEQYF
TRBV10-3	15	TRBJ1-2	CAIRATTGEIYGYTF
TRBV18	16	TRBJ1-5	CASSGTGGISNQPQHF
TRBV11-3	17	TRBJ2-7	CASSLVLTGARDYEQYF
TRBV5-1	13	TRBJ1-2	CASSRGQGEGYTF
TRBV25-1	16	TRBJ1-6	CASSEAGGTYNSPLHF
TRBV18	13	TRBJ2-1	CASAGTSGNEQFF
TRBV7-6	14	TRBJ2-3	CASRVTPSTDTQYF
TRBV19	14	TRBJ1-5	CASSINRGNQPQHF
TRBV14	14	TRBJ2-7	CASSHPPGAFEQYF
TRBV19	17	TRBJ1-2	CASSIGLGTPNNYGYTF
TRBV19	14	TRBJ1-5	CASTPTQGRQPQHF
TRBV7-8	16	TRBJ2-1	CASSLGQGVFDNEQFF